These T cell receptor beta chains were read from a single sample in a study of blood T cell repertoires in COVID-19. TCRdb keeps only in-frame clones here, not all; method: immunoSEQ multiplex PCR. The data hold roughly 150,000 clones, with approximately 84% observed a single time. The material sequenced was peripheral blood. Every receptor here comes from a woman aged 80 or over with COVID-19, enrolled during active disease. CDR3s include the opening cysteine and the closing phenylalanine or tryptophan. A D gene is named only where the DNA matches it firmly. A clone size is listed for some rows: how often the clone was seen (once, few, many), or a class if it is expanded.

abundance: -
v_gene: TRBV6-5
j_gene: TRBJ2-7
d_gene: TRBD1
CDR3nt: TGTGCCAGCAGCCATACCACCGTTCAGGGGGCGGAGTACTTC
CDR3aa: CASSHTTVQGAEYF

abundance: once
v_gene: TRBV7-2
j_gene: TRBJ2-7
d_gene: -
CDR3nt: TGTGCCAGCAGCTTAGCTTACAGATCCTACGAGCAGTACTTC
CDR3aa: CASSLAYRSYEQYF

abundance: -
v_gene: TRBV30
j_gene: TRBJ2-7
d_gene: -
CDR3nt: TGTGCCTGGAGACCCACAGGGTCCGCCCACGAGCAGTACTTC
CDR3aa: CAWRPTGSAHEQYF

abundance: -
v_gene: TRBV23-1
j_gene: TRBJ2-7
d_gene: TRBD1
CDR3nt: TGCGCCAGCAGTCAATCTGGACCGGAACAGGGGGCCTACGAGCAGTACTTC
CDR3aa: CASSQSGPEQGAYEQYF

abundance: once
v_gene: TRBV27
j_gene: TRBJ1-5
d_gene: -
CDR3nt: TGTGCCAGCAGTTTATTTTCCGGGGATCAGCCCCAGCATTTT
CDR3aa: CASSLFSGDQPQHF

abundance: -
v_gene: TRBV18
j_gene: TRBJ1-4
d_gene: -
CDR3nt: TGTGCCAGCTCACCACCGTGGCAGAACGGGGCTAATGAAAAACTGTTTTTT
CDR3aa: CASSPPWQNGANEKLFF

abundance: -
v_gene: TRBV18
j_gene: TRBJ1-5
d_gene: -
CDR3nt: TGTGCCAGCTCATCGGGGGTCCCAGGGCTTCAGCCCCAGCATTTT
CDR3aa: CASSSGVPGLQPQHF

abundance: -
v_gene: TRBV30
j_gene: TRBJ1-1
d_gene: -
CDR3nt: TGTGCCTGGAGTCGTATGAACACTGAAGCTTTCTTT
CDR3aa: CAWSRMNTEAFF

abundance: once
v_gene: TRBV7-2
j_gene: TRBJ1-2
d_gene: -
CDR3nt: TGTGCCAGCAGCTTATTCCGCGGGAATTTTGGCTACACCTTC
CDR3aa: CASSLFRGNFGYTF

abundance: few
v_gene: TRBV5-5
j_gene: TRBJ1-4
d_gene: -
CDR3nt: TGTGCCAGCAGCTCACAGGGTTCCAGTGAAAAACTGTTTTTT
CDR3aa: CASSSQGSSEKLFF

abundance: -
v_gene: TRBV4-1
j_gene: TRBJ1-4
d_gene: -
CDR3nt: TGCGCCAGCAGCCAGGGTTCCGGGACAACTAATGAAAAACTGTTTTTT
CDR3aa: CASSQGSGTTNEKLFF

abundance: -
v_gene: TRBV18
j_gene: TRBJ1-1
d_gene: -
CDR3nt: TGTGCCAGCTCACCTCGATATGCAGGGCTTGATGCTTTCTTT
CDR3aa: CASSPRYAGLDAFF

abundance: -
v_gene: TRBV11-2
j_gene: TRBJ1-6
d_gene: -
CDR3nt: TGTGCCAGCAGCCAAGGGGGTAGCTCCTATAATTCACCCCTCCACTTT
CDR3aa: CASSQGGSSYNSPLHF

abundance: -
v_gene: TRBV30
j_gene: TRBJ2-7
d_gene: TRBD2
CDR3nt: TGTGCCTGGAGAGAGCGGGGGGGCTCCTACGAGCAGTACTTC
CDR3aa: CAWRERGGSYEQYF

abundance: -
v_gene: TRBV30
j_gene: TRBJ2-7
d_gene: -
CDR3nt: TGTGCCTGGAGTGTACAACTAAGAATAACCTACGAGCAGTACTTC
CDR3aa: CAWSVQLRITYEQYF

abundance: -
v_gene: TRBV21-1
j_gene: TRBJ2-6
d_gene: -
CDR3nt: TGTGCCAGCAGCGTACGACAGGGGACTGGGGCCAACGTCCTGACTTTC
CDR3aa: CASSVRQGTGANVLTF